The 17 T cell receptor beta chains listed next were all sequenced from one sample in a study of neurological immune-mediated disorders. One entry per CDR3 protein, called by TCRdb with MiXCR from the 5' RACE reads. The repertoire includes 11,000 to 15,000 distinct CDR3 sequences, around 14% of them detected once, and 41% sits in the top ten. Source material: CD8+ T cells from blood. The origin of the receptors is a female donor with HTLV-1-associated myelopathy (HAM/TSP).

Ten or more counts support this clonotype. This chain connects TRBV5-5 to TRBJ2-7; 7 nucleotides agree with TRBD2. The junction had 6 bases not matched to a gene; V was cut back by 1 base and J by 2 bases. This CDR3 is 15 amino acids long. Looked up from germline, CDR1 is SGHKS and CDR2 is YYEKEE (reference sequence). In DNA, the CDR3 is TGTGCCAGCAGCTTGTACGGGGGGAGGGCCTACGAGCAGTACTTC. It translates to CASSLYGGRAYEQYF.

This clonotype has ten or more counts. The chain couples TRBV4-3 to TRBJ2-7; TRBD1 agrees at 8 bases. V dropped 0 bases and J dropped 6; count of bases not matched to a gene: 4. Germline loops: CDR1 LGHNA, CDR2 YSLEER. This CDR3 has 14 amino acids. In nucleotides, the CDR3 is TGCGCCAGCAGCCAAGACAGGGGGCTAGGCGAGCAGTACTTC. Translated: CASSQDRGLGEQYF.

This clonotype appeared many times. The rearrangement links TRBV5-1 to TRBJ2-2; TRBD2 matches 11 bases. V shed 5 bases and J 2 bases; nucleotides not matched to a gene: 11. The CDR3 covers 18 residues. Germline V gives CDR1 SGHRS, CDR2 YFSETQ. CDR3: CASRDALAGGPNTGELFF. The CDR3 DNA reads as TGCGCCAGCAGGGATGCGCTAGCGGGAGGCCCCAACACCGGGGAGCTGTTTTTT.

This clonotype was seen at least ten times. The chain has TRBV12-3 or TRBV12-4 and TRBJ2-1; a possible D gene is TRBD1 (6 bases). This CDR3 is built from 14 residues. With 6 bases removed from V and 3 bases from J, the gap between germline ends came to 12 bases. The CDR3 coding sequence is TGTGCCAGCAGGGGACAACAGGACTACAATGAGCAGTTCTTC. This translates into CASRGQQDYNEQFF.

This clonotype was detected ten times or more. The chain links TRBV7-9 to TRBJ2-3; no definite D call. CDR1 is SEHNR, CDR2 FQNEAQ, per germline (reference sequence). V lost 6 bases and J lost 5, with 9 bases in between. CDR3 length: 12 amino acids. The CDR3 nucleotides read TGTGCCAGCAGTTTTACCGAAGATACGCAGTATTTT. Its protein product is CASSFTEDTQYF.

The sample holds many counts of this clonotype. The chain recombines TRBV19 with TRBJ1-2; TRBD1 agrees at 8 bases. CDR1 is LNHDA and CDR2 is SQIVND in the germline V gene (reference sequence). Unmatched junction bases numbered 11, after V lost 4 bases and J lost 4 bases. The CDR3 length is 16 residues. CDR3 nucleotide sequence: TGTGCCAGTAGTACATGGACAGGGCAAGGAGCCTATGGCTACACCTTC. This gives the protein CASSTWTGQGAYGYTF.

As to this clonotype: The limits of the CDR3 on the DNA are not certain, so only TCRdb's listed CDR3 is given. V usage is TRBV21-1 and J usage is TRBJ2-1; the table calls TRBD2, which could not be checked here. TRBV21-1 is annotated as a pseudogene. The CDR3 is 24 residues long, counting both termini. CDR3 amino acids: CASTLDSAVYLCASSLGTSGGQFF.

This clonotype was seen many times. This sequence joins TRBV9 and TRBJ2-2; no clear D gene. V lost 0 bases to trimming and J lost 7 bases, with 4 bases between them. The CDR3 totals 12 residues. Per germline, CDR1 SGDLS and CDR2 YYNGEE. CDR3 region: CASSVVVGELFF. In nucleotides, the CDR3 is TGTGCCAGCAGCGTAGTTGTCGGGGAGCTGTTTTTT.

This clonotype was seen ten or more times. The genes are TRBV9 and TRBJ1-1; 7 bases map to TRBD1. Looked up from germline, CDR1 is SGDLS and CDR2 is YYNGEE. The V and J ends lost 3 bases and 1 base, in that order; junction bases with no gene match: 9. The CDR3 extends over 16 amino acids. The CDR3 DNA sequence: TGTGCCAGCAGCGACCGGGACAGACTTTCGAACACTGAAGCTTTCTTT. Translation: CASSDRDRLSNTEAFF.

This clonotype occurred many times. J is TRBJ1-2 and V is TRBV14; the D gene is possibly TRBD1 (6 bases). CDR3 length equals 13 residues. CDR1 is SGHDN and CDR2 is FVKESK in the germline V gene. Trimming pared 4 bases from V and 0 bases from J, leaving 6 bases between. The CDR3 DNA reads as TGTGCCAGCAGCCGGACAGCTAACTATGGCTACACCTTC. It is translated as CASSRTANYGYTF.

This clonotype showed up many times. The junction and the germline gene differ at one end; a read error may be behind it. The rearrangement uses TRBV6-2 or TRBV6-3 and TRBJ2-5; D is undetermined. The CDR3 has 14 residues. The germline gives CDR1 MNHEY, CDR2 SVGEGT. As DNA, the CDR3 is TGTGCCAGCAGTCGGGCTGGACCGCAAGAGACCAAGTACTTC. As protein: CASSRAGPQETKYF.

Many counts were recorded for this clonotype. One base away lies a much larger clone, so this may be a sequencing read error. Written as DNA, the CDR3 is TGCAGCGCAGCCCCTTCTAGCGGGCATACCCGGGAGCTGTTTTTT. Encoded protein: CSAAPSSGHTRELFF. The rearrangement uses TRBV29-1 and TRBJ2-2; the match to TRBD2 covers 8 bases. The V and J ends lost 7 bases and 9 bases, in that order; junction bases with no gene match: 16. Germline V gives CDR1 SQVTM, CDR2 ANQGSEA. The length of the CDR3 is 15 residues.

This clonotype was counted a few times. This chain joins TRBV11-2 and TRBJ1-6; TRBD1 is a possible D gene (5 bases). V lost 0 bases and J lost 15, with 15 bases in between. Looked up from germline, CDR1 is SGHAT and CDR2 is FQNNGV. This CDR3 has 14 amino acids. Written as DNA, the CDR3 is TGTGCCAGCAGCTTAGAGATGGGACCCTATCTCCTCCACTTT. Its translation is CASSLEMGPYLLHF.

This clonotype was seen many times. V is TRBV29-1 and J is TRBJ1-6; the D gene is possibly TRBD1 (5 bases). This CDR3 contains 14 residues. Germline V CDR1 and CDR2: SQVTM, ANQGSEA. V was cut by 3 bases and J by 6 bases, with 12 bases left in between. This CDR3 reads CSVETDTPNSPLHF. CDR3 sequence (DNA): TGCAGCGTTGAGACAGACACCCCTAATTCACCCCTCCACTTT.

The table lists this clonotype with many counts. The V gene is TRBV6-2 or TRBV6-3, the J gene TRBJ1-1; D not certain. From germline, CDR1 is MNHEY and CDR2 SVGEGT. Trimming took 6 bases from V and 5 from J, leaving 16 bases between them. The CDR3 runs to 14 residues. The CDR3 loop is CASRRPTGGTEAFF. CDR3 coding DNA: TGTGCCAGCAGGCGTCCCACGGGAGGGACTGAAGCTTTCTTT.

This clonotype was seen repeatedly, ten times or more. The chain joins TRBV5-1 to TRBJ2-5, with 9 bases fitting TRBD1. The V segment lost 4 bases and the J segment 5 bases; nucleotides outside the gene matches: 6. The CDR3 spans 14 residues. From germline, CDR1 is SGHRS and CDR2 YFSETQ. The CDR3 nucleotides read TGCGCCAGCAGCATCACAGGGGGCCGGGAGACCCAGTACTTC. Residues: CASSITGGRETQYF.

This clonotype occurred many times. The V call is TRBV14, the J call TRBJ1-3; D uncertain. The germline CDR1 and CDR2 sequences are SGHDN and FVKESK. V lost 5 bases and J lost 4, with 6 bases in between. The CDR3 covers 12 residues. CDR3 bases: TGTGCCAGCAGCTTCTTAGGAAACACCATATATTTT. Translation: CASSFLGNTIYF. Using reference TRBV14 and TRBJ1-3 for the parts outside the CDR3, the full variable domain is EAGVTQFPSHSVIEKGQTVTLRCDPISGHDNLYWYRRVMGKEIKFLLHFVKESKQDESGMPNNRFLAERTGGTYSTLKVQPAELEDSGVYFCASSFLGNTIYFGEGSWLTVV.